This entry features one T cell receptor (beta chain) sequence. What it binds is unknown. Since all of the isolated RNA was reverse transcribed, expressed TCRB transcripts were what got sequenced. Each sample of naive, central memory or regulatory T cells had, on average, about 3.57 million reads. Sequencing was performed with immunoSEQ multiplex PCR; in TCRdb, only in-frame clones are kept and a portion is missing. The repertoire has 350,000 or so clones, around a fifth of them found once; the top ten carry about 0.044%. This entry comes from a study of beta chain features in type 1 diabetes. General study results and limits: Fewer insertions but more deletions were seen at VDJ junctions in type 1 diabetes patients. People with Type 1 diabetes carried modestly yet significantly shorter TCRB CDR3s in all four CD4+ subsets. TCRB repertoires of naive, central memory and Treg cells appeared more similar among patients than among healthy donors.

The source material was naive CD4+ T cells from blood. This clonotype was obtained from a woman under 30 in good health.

The CDR3 sequence is CAWSTGASSGNTIYF. CDR3 nucleotide sequence: TGTGCCTGGAGTACAGGGGCCTCCTCTGGAAACACCATATATTTT. The chain uses TRBV30 and TRBJ1-3; TRBD1 agrees at 7 bases. This CDR3 has 15 residues. Germline V gene lookup returns CDR1 GTSNPN and CDR2 SVGIG (reference sequence). J gave up 0 bases and V 2 bases, and 4 bases lay outside the gene matches.